These 9 T cell receptor beta chains share one sample of origin, sequenced in a study of blood T cell repertoires in COVID-19. Profiled with immunoSEQ multiplex PCR; TCRdb holds only in-frame clones, not every one. This table holds under 250,000 clones, approximately 82% found once. Material: peripheral blood. The receptors were sampled from a woman in her seventies with active or convalescent COVID-19.

V usage is TRBV18 and J usage is TRBJ2-5; D perhaps matches TRBD1 (5 bases). This CDR3 is built from 14 residues. In germline, CDR1 is KGHSH, CDR2 LQKENI. The germline V and J ends were trimmed by 3 bases and 3 bases, with 11 bases remaining between them. The chain's CDR3 is CASSPGASKETQYF. The CDR3 nucleotides are TGTGCCAGCTCACCTGGGGCGTCTAAAGAGACCCAGTACTTC.

This rearrangement joins TRBV10-1 to TRBJ1-1; D is undetermined. From germline, CDR1 is WNHNN and CDR2 SYGVQD (reference sequence). With 8 bases removed from V and 11 bases from J, the gap between germline ends came to 18 bases. The CDR3 spans 12 residues. For the CDR3, the DNA is TGCGCCAGCGGGGATGAGGGTCCTCTCGCTTTCTTT. As protein: CASGDEGPLAFF.

The chain employs TRBV18 and TRBJ1-5, with 9 bases aligning to TRBD1. Germline trimming cut 4 bases from V and 6 bases from J; bases unmatched to any gene: 10. CDR1 is KGHSH and CDR2 is LQKENI in the germline V gene. This CDR3 region has 16 residues. CDR3 region: CASSLTPGQGSQPQHF. The CDR3 DNA is TGTGCCAGCTCACTCACACCGGGACAGGGTAGTCAGCCCCAGCATTTT. Full variable domain (outside the CDR3, taken from reference TRBV18 and TRBJ1-5): NAGVMQNPRHLVRRRGQEARLRCSPMKGHSHVYWYRQLPEEGLKFMVYLQKENIIDESGMPKERFSAEFPKEGPSILRIQQVVRGDSAAYFCASSLTPGQGSQPQHFGDGTRLSIL.

This chain links TRBV10-2 with TRBJ2-3; 9 bases align to TRBD1. CDR1 and CDR2 from the germline V gene are WSHSY and SAAADI. V lost 6 bases to trimming and J lost 1 base; unmatched junction nucleotides: 26. The CDR3 is 22 residues long. The CDR3 DNA reads as TGCGCCAGCAGCCGATCTCCGGTGGGCGGGACAGGGAGGTGGATCGGCACAGATACGCAGTATTTT. Its translation: CASSRSPVGGTGRWIGTDTQYF.

This rearrangement joins TRBV7-9 to TRBJ1-2; 7 positions match TRBD1. Germline loops: CDR1 SEHNR, CDR2 FQNEAQ (reference sequence). After removal of 3 bases from V and 6 bases from J, the junction contained 7 bases not matched to a gene. This CDR3 comprises 14 residues. The CDR3 region has the DNA TGTGCCAGCAGCTTTCGGACAGGATTTAATGGCTACACCTTC. The encoded protein is CASSFRTGFNGYTF.

Remarks on this clone: Its ends do not fully match the called genes, so a read error is possible. The J gene is TRBJ1-6, the V gene TRBV7-7; unclear D gene. CDR3 length equals 13 residues. Germline V gene lookup returns CDR1 SSHAT and CDR2 FNYEAQ (reference sequence). The chain's CDR3 is CASSLEERSPLHF. DNA of the CDR3: TGTGCTAGCAGCTTAGAGGAGCGATCACCCCTCCACTTT.

The V and J genes are TRBV11-2 and TRBJ2-3; 7 bases map to TRBD1. This CDR3 has 15 amino acids. Per the germline V gene, CDR1 is SGHAT and CDR2 is FQNNGV. V shed 5 bases, J shed 2 bases, and the junction held 7 bases outside the gene matches. The CDR3 sequence: CASSPRGQFTDTQYF. The CDR3 coding sequence is TGTGCCAGCAGCCCTAGGGGACAGTTCACAGATACGCAGTATTTT.

CDR3 in amino acids: CASSQATGGGWAEAFF. The CDR3 coding sequence is TGCGCCAGCAGCCAAGCTACAGGGGGCGGTTGGGCTGAAGCTTTCTTT. V usage is TRBV4-1 and J usage is TRBJ1-1, with 9 bases identical to TRBD1. There are 16 residues in the CDR3. J was trimmed by 6 bases and V by 1 base; bases with no gene match: 9. In germline, CDR1 is MGHRA, CDR2 YSYEKL.

The chain has TRBV5-1 and TRBJ2-2, with D possibly TRBD2 on 6 matching bases. The ends were cut back, 3 bases at V and 0 bases at J, with 18 bases in the middle. The CDR3 length is 18 residues. Germline lookup yields CDR1 SGHRS and CDR2 YFSETQ. The CDR3 coding sequence is TGCGCCAGCAGCTGGCGGGCCCGGGACTGGGCGAACACCGGGGAGCTGTTTTTT. It is translated as CASSWRARDWANTGELFF.